A single sample gave rise to the 20 T cell receptor beta chains below, sequenced in a study of prognosis after radiotherapy for stage I lung cancer. Multiplex PCR, run in two rounds, amplified TCR beta CDR3 from genomic DNA. Initially, in first-round PCR, primers specific to each TRBV and TRBJ gene were used. One entry per CDR3 protein results from TCRdb running MiXCR on the multiplex PCR reads. The table has just over 30,000 distinct CDR3 sequences, about 34% seen once. The starting material was PBMCs, obtained before or after stereotactic body radiation therapy (not recorded which). These receptor sequences come from a donor aged 50 or older with non-small cell lung cancer.

V usage is TRBV6-1 and J usage is TRBJ1-4; no reliable D call. Trimming took off 1 base at V and 6 bases at J, with 12 bases between the two ends. CDR3 length: 15 amino acids. Germline assignment: CDR1 MNHNS and CDR2 SASEGT. The CDR3 nucleotides are TGTGCCAGCAGTGAAGTACAGTTTAGTGATGAAAAACTGTTTTTT. This encodes CASSEVQFSDEKLFF.

This clonotype was picked up one time. A clone one base away is much larger, so this may be a read error. The V gene is TRBV18, the J gene TRBJ2-7, with 7 bases matching TRBD2. This CDR3 comprises 14 residues. With 6 bases clipped from V and 3 bases from J, the junction kept 8 bases outside the gene matches. The germline V gene encodes CDR1 KGHSH and CDR2 LQKENI. In DNA form, the CDR3 reads TGTGCCAGCTCTTCGGGGGGACCCATCTACGAGCAGTACTTC. Translating gives CASSSGGPIYEQYF.

This clonotype came up many times. A read error may explain this, as a much larger clone is one base away. The rearrangement uses TRBV12-3 or TRBV12-4 and TRBJ1-2; 9 bases align to TRBD1. The CDR3 covers 14 residues. The ends lost 8 bases at V and 8 bases at J; junction bases unmatched: 12. The CDR3 reads CASGPGQGIYGYTF. Here the CDR3 DNA reads TGTGCCAGCGGTCCGGGACAGGGCATATACGGCTACACCTTC.

This clonotype was seen repeatedly, ten times or more. This rearrangement joins TRBV19 to TRBJ1-1; the match to TRBD1 covers 7 bases. This CDR3 has 14 residues. Trimming removed 6 bases from V and 7 bases from J; junction bases left unmatched: 11. CDR1 is LNHDA, CDR2 SQIVND, per germline (reference sequence). In nucleotides, the CDR3 is TGTGCCAGTAGACCCGACAGGGATTATGGTGAAGCTTTCTTT. Translation: CASRPDRDYGEAFF.

This clonotype was seen many times. The chain recombines TRBV11-1 with TRBJ2-1; TRBD2 is a possible D gene (5 bases). The CDR3 contains 16 residues. Trimming removed 5 bases from V and 3 bases from J, with 17 bases in between. Germline CDR1 SGHAT, CDR2 FQDESV (reference sequence). CDR3 loop: CASSPLGLAIYNEQFF. The CDR3 DNA reads as TGTGCCAGCAGCCCACTCGGACTGGCTATCTACAATGAGCAGTTCTTC.

This clonotype was observed many times. The gene calls are TRBV20-1 and TRBJ2-3; 12 bases match TRBD2. Germline V gives CDR1 DFQATT, CDR2 SNEGSKA (reference sequence). CDR3 length equals 15 residues. V lost 2 bases and J lost 5; bases outside the gene matches: 5. CDR3 DNA: TGCAGTGCTAGAACTTCTAGCGGGAGGGGAGATACGCAGTATTTT. It encodes CSARTSSGRGDTQYF.

To note about this clonotype: Only one base separates this from a far larger clonotype, so it likely reflects a read error. This rearrangement joins TRBV7-9 to TRBJ2-7; 8 bases fit TRBD1. Germline CDR1 is SEHNR and CDR2 is FQNEAQ (reference sequence). The CDR3 has 12 amino acids. With V trimmed by 5 bases and J by 7 bases, 4 bases remained unmatched. CDR3 DNA sequence: TGTGCCAGCAGCAAACAGGGGGATGAGCAGTACTTC. Residues: CASSKQGDEQYF.

This clonotype was picked up many times. The V and J genes are TRBV6-2 or TRBV6-3 and TRBJ2-2; 16 bases map to TRBD2. V gave up 6 bases and J gave up 1 base; unmatched junction bases: 5. Germline V gives CDR1 MNHEY, CDR2 SVGEGT. The CDR3 length is 18 residues. The CDR3 nucleotides are TGTGCCAGCAGGACCGGGACTAGCGGGAGGGGGAACACCGGGGAGCTGTTTTTT. Translation: CASRTGTSGRGNTGELFF.

This clonotype was observed at least ten times. V gene TRBV12-5 combines with J gene TRBJ2-7, with TRBD1 matching over 8 bases. V was pared by 4 bases and J by 1 base, with 6 bases of the junction left unmatched. Germline values: CDR1 LGHNT, CDR2 FRNRAP. The CDR3 totals 15 residues. CDR3 DNA sequence: TGTGCTAGTGGTTACACCCGGGACAGGTCCTACGAGCAGTACTTC. Translating it yields CASGYTRDRSYEQYF.

The V gene is TRBV20-1, the J gene TRBJ2-2; D is perhaps TRBD2 (8 bases). The CDR3 sequence is 15 residues long. The germline V gene encodes CDR1 DFQATT and CDR2 SNEGSKA (reference sequence). V was cut by 6 bases and J by 13 bases, with 27 bases left in between. The CDR3 protein is CSAPGGLDSSWGLFF. Written as DNA, the CDR3 is TGCAGTGCCCCAGGGGGACTAGACTCCTCCTGGGGGCTGTTTTTT.

This clonotype was recorded at least ten times. The chain has TRBV6-2 or TRBV6-3 and TRBJ2-1; 10 bases are a match to TRBD2. V shed 4 bases, J shed 0 bases, and the junction held 6 bases outside the gene matches. Looked up from germline, CDR1 is MNHEY and CDR2 is SVGEGT. The CDR3 sequence is 17 residues long. The CDR3: CASSLRPSGSSYNEQFF. The CDR3 DNA follows: TGTGCCAGCAGTTTACGTCCTAGCGGGAGCTCCTACAATGAGCAGTTCTTC.

This clonotype was detected ten times or more. This chain connects TRBV7-2 to TRBJ2-3; TRBD2 aligns across 10 bases. Germline V lookup: CDR1 SGHTA, CDR2 FQGNSA. J was trimmed by 7 bases and V by 4 bases; bases with no gene match: 5. The CDR3 has 14 residues. Here the CDR3 DNA reads TGTGCCAGCAGCTCGTGGACTAGCGGTTATACGCAGTATTTT. The encoded protein is CASSSWTSGYTQYF.

A few counts support this clonotype. A read error may be the cause here, since a much bigger clone is one base away. The rearrangement links TRBV19 to TRBJ1-5; D is unclear. This CDR3 has 13 amino acids. Germline V gene lookup returns CDR1 LNHDA and CDR2 SQIVND (reference sequence). Here the CDR3 DNA reads TGTGCCAGTAGTCCCGATAGCAATCATCCCCAGCATTTT. Residues: CASSPDSNHPQHF.

This clonotype was observed many times. The CDR3 DNA reads as TGTGCCAGTAGTGAGGATCGGTGGGACGAGCAGTACTTC. This gives the protein CASSEDRWDEQYF. The chain is built from TRBV19 and TRBJ2-7; D gene uncertain. The CDR3 contains 13 residues. Trimming left V 5 bases short and J 5 bases short, with 13 bases between. Germline V gene lookup returns CDR1 LNHDA and CDR2 SQIVND (reference sequence).

This clonotype has a single count. The rearrangement links TRBV20-1 to TRBJ1-4; 7 bases are a match to TRBD1. Per germline, CDR1 DFQATT and CDR2 SNEGSKA (reference sequence). This CDR3 is built from 14 residues. With V trimmed by 5 bases and J by 4 bases, 7 bases remained unmatched. CDR3 amino acids: CSAPSRDSNEKLFF. The CDR3 DNA is TGCAGTGCTCCCAGCCGGGACAGTAATGAAAAACTGTTTTTT.

This clonotype was counted ten times or more. This chain links TRBV6-1 with TRBJ2-3, with D possibly TRBD1 on 5 matching bases. There are 15 residues in the CDR3. V was clipped by 4 bases and J by 2 bases, with 13 bases between them. Germline CDR1 reads MNHNS; CDR2 reads SASEGT. The CDR3 loop is CASSVRTGPTDTQYF. CDR3 coding DNA: TGTGCCAGCAGTGTAAGAACAGGACCCACAGATACGCAGTATTTT.

This clonotype was counted many times. DNA for the CDR3: TGTGCCAGCAGCCCCATCAGCGTGGACGCGGGGGAGCAGTACTTC. This codes for CASSPISVDAGEQYF. V usage is TRBV7-8 and J usage is TRBJ2-7; D is possibly TRBD2 (6 bases). The CDR3 has 15 residues. Germline-derived CDR1 and CDR2 are SGHVS and FQNEAQ. V gave up 5 bases and J gave up 7 bases, with 21 bases separating them. Supplemented by reference TRBV7-8 and TRBJ2-7, the full variable domain reads GAGVSQSPRYKVAKRGQDVALRCDPISGHVSLFWYQQALGQGPEFLTYFQNEAQLDKSGLPSDRFFAERPEGSVSTLKIQRTQQEDSAVYLCASSPISVDAGEQYFGPGTRLTVT.

This clonotype was counted ten times or more. CDR3 amino acids: CAISASGRNNEQFF. In nucleotides, the CDR3 is TGTGCCATCAGTGCTAGCGGGAGAAACAATGAGCAGTTCTTC. The gene calls are TRBV10-3 and TRBJ2-1; TRBD2 agrees at 10 bases. V dropped 4 bases and J dropped 5; count of bases not matched to a gene: 2. Per the germline V gene, CDR1 is ENHRY and CDR2 is SYGVKD. CDR3 length: 14 amino acids.

In its sample, this clonotype was seen many times. The chain recombines TRBV5-1 with TRBJ2-1, with 8 bases lining up with TRBD2. The CDR3 spans 15 residues. Germline CDR1 reads SGHRS; CDR2 reads YFSETQ. The trim removed 6 bases at V and 5 bases at J, leaving 10 bases unmatched. The DNA of the CDR3 is TGCGCCAGCACCCGGGGACTAGTAGGCCACAATGAGCAGTTCTTC. This codes for CASTRGLVGHNEQFF.

Note on this clonotype: It may be a read error: a sequence one base away is much more abundant. The rearrangement uses TRBV6-1 and TRBJ2-7, with 7 bases identical to TRBD2. The V gene's germline CDR1 is MNHNS and CDR2 SASEGT. The CDR3 runs 16 residues. V shed 2 bases, J shed 7 bases, and the junction held 14 bases outside the gene matches. CDR3 residues: CASSETGFLRGGEQYF. In nucleotides, the CDR3 is TGTGCCAGCAGTGAAACCGGGTTTCTTCGGGGAGGGGAGCAGTACTTC.